The entry below describes one T cell receptor beta chain. No antigen is known for it. It was healthy bone marrow donors who served as donors. The PCR employed 60 Vbeta primers together with 13 Jbeta primers. Profiled with immunoSEQ multiplex PCR; TCRdb holds only in-frame clones, not every one. The data show about 160,000 clones, about 85% seen once. From germline, CDR1 is SEHNR and CDR2 FQNEAQ (reference sequence). This CDR3 contains 16 residues. Trimming pared 4 bases from V and 1 base from J, leaving 16 bases between. The data are from a study of cytomegalovirus exposure and HLA in healthy donors. The overall study: From donors who were HLA-typed, an early data release held about 85 million unique TCRs. Findings and caveats of the study: In the analysis, some V segments, TRBV6-2 and TRBV6-3 included, were excluded as indistinguishable.

The origin of this receptor is a young man in good health and CMV-seropositive. V is TRBV7-9 and J is TRBJ1-1, with D possibly TRBD1 on 6 matching bases. Sequences were obtained from PBMCs. CDR3 DNA: TGTGCCAGCAGCTCGACTTTTCTGGGGGCGAACACTGAAGCTTTCTTT. This translates into CASSSTFLGANTEAFF. The full variable domain, completed using reference TRBV7-9 and TRBJ1-1, is DTGVSQNPRHKITKRGQNVTFRCDPISEHNRLYWYRQTLGQGPEFLTYFQNEAQLEKSRLLSDRFSAERPKGSFSTLEIQRTEQGDSAMYLCASSSTFLGANTEAFFGQGTRLTVV.